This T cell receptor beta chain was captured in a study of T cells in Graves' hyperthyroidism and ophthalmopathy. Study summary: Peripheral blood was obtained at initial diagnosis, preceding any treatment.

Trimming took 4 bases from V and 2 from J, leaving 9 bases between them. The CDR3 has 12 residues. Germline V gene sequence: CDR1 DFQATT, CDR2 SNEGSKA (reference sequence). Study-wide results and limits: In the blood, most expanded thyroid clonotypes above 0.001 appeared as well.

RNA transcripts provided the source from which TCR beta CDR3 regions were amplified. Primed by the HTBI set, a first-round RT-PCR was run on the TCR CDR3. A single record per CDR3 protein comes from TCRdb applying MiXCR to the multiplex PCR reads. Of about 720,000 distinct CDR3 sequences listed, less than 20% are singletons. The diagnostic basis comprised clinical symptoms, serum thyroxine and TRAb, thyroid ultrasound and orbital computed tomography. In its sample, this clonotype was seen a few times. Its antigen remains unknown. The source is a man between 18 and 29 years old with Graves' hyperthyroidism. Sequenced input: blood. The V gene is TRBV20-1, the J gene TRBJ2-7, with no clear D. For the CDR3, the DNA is TGCAGTGCTATAGCCCGAACCTACGAGCAGTACTTC. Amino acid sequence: CSAIARTYEQYF.